One and the same sample provided the 19 T cell receptor beta chains below, sequenced in a study of breast tumors, draining lymph nodes, adjacent tissues. From the multiplex PCR reads, TCRdb called clonotypes with MiXCR, one entry per CDR3 protein. The data show some 25,000 distinct CDR3 sequences, roughly 20% seen once. Sequenced input: breast tumor tissue. All receptors derive from a female donor with breast cancer. Some clones in this sample may be carry-over from other donors' samples.

Concerning this clonotype: Without the conserved terminal phenylalanine or tryptophan, this CDR3 likely stems from a read error. The rearrangement links TRBV15 to TRBJ2-5, with TRBD1 matching over 7 bases. CDR1 and CDR2 from the germline V gene are LNHNV and YYDKDF (reference sequence). The trim removed 5 bases at V and 4 bases at J, leaving 7 bases unmatched. This CDR3 is 14 amino acids long. The CDR3 DNA reads TGTGCCACCAGCGATCGGGCAGGGGGAGAGACCCAGTACTAC. Protein sequence: CATSDRAGGETQYY.

There are a few counts of this clonotype. The chain is built from TRBV7-3 and TRBJ2-5, with 9 positions matching TRBD2. CDR1 and CDR2 (germline): SGHTA, FQGTGA. CDR3 length equals 15 residues. J lost 5 bases, V lost 2 bases, and 6 bases had no gene match. The CDR3 DNA reads TGTGCCAGCAGCTTATCTAGCGGGATTTGGGAGACCCAGTACTTC. It is translated as CASSLSSGIWETQYF.

This sequence joins TRBV6-2 or TRBV6-3 and TRBJ1-4; D not certain. V shed 6 bases and J shed 5 bases, with 13 bases lying between them. The CDR3 spans 14 residues. Germline V gene lookup returns CDR1 MNHEY and CDR2 SVGEGT. The CDR3 DNA is TGTGCCAGCAGACATCTGGTCCGGAATGAAAAACTGTTTTTT. It codes for CASRHLVRNEKLFF.

This clonotype was recorded many times. CDR3 protein: CASSFRAAPNTGELFF. For the CDR3, the DNA is TGTGCCAGCAGTTTTCGAGCGGCTCCGAACACCGGGGAGCTGTTTTTT. The genes are TRBV27 and TRBJ2-2; weak D call: TRBD2 (5 bases). Germline V gene sequence: CDR1 MNHEY, CDR2 SMNVEV (reference sequence). The CDR3 is made up of 16 amino acids. Trimming took 3 bases from V and 0 from J, leaving 11 bases between them.

In its sample, this clonotype was seen many times. The chain carries TRBV20-1 and TRBJ2-7; the match to TRBD2 covers 9 bases. Germline values: CDR1 DFQATT, CDR2 SNEGSKA (reference sequence). CDR3 size: 13 residues. Losses at the gene ends were 6 bases for V and 3 bases for J; bases not matched to a gene: 6. CDR3 amino acids: CSASSGRFYEQYF. CDR3 bases: TGCAGTGCCTCAAGCGGGAGGTTCTACGAGCAGTACTTC.

The sample holds many counts of this clonotype. This chain joins TRBV10-3 and TRBJ2-2; 9 bases are shared with TRBD1. J gave up 6 bases and V 3 bases, and 8 bases lay outside the gene matches. CDR3 length equals 16 residues. CDR1 is ENHRY and CDR2 is SYGVKD in the germline V gene. The CDR3 region is CAISDGETGGPGELFF. In DNA form, the CDR3 reads TGTGCCATCAGTGATGGGGAGACAGGGGGTCCCGGGGAGCTGTTTTTT.

This clonotype turned up a few times. An end of the junction differs from the germline gene, which may be a read error. The chain is built from TRBV19 and TRBJ2-6; 7 bases map to TRBD1. This CDR3 has 17 residues. CDR1 LNHDA and CDR2 SQIVND come from the germline V gene (reference sequence). DNA for the CDR3: TGTGCCAGTGCCGTGGGACAGAAATACTCTGGGGCCGACGTCCTGACTTTC. Translating gives CASAVGQKYSGADVLTF. Drawing the rest from reference TRBV19 and TRBJ2-6, the complete variable domain is DGGITQSPKYLFRKEGQNVTLSCEQNLNHDAMYWYRQDPGQGLRLIYYSQIVNDFQKGDIAEGYSVSREKKESFPLTVTSAQKNPTAFYLCASAVGQKYSGADVLTFGAGSRLTVL.

About this clonotype itself: This could be a read error, since a much larger clone is one nucleotide away. The chain carries TRBV5-6 and TRBJ2-1; 8 positions agree with TRBD2. The germline V gene encodes CDR1 SGHDT and CDR2 YYEEEE. The CDR3 totals 13 residues. The CDR3 is CACSLGLGNEQFF. For the CDR3, the DNA is TGTGCCTGCAGCTTGGGACTAGGCAATGAGCAGTTCTTC.

Details on this clonotype: A much larger clone is a single base away; this may be a read error. J is TRBJ2-7 and V is TRBV28, with a weak D call TRBD1 (6 bases). Germline V gene data show CDR1 as MDHEN and CDR2 as SYDVKM. The CDR3 loop spans 13 amino acids. The germline V and J ends were trimmed by 2 bases and 9 bases, with 14 bases remaining between them. CDR3 bases: TGTGCCAGCAGTTTAACACAGGGCAACGGGCAGTACTTC. Its translation: CASSLTQGNGQYF.

This clonotype is labeled medium-sized (0.01 to 0.1%). V gene TRBV13 combines with J gene TRBJ1-2; TRBD1 matches at 7 bases. CDR3 length: 16 amino acids. Trimming removed 4 bases from V and 3 bases from J; junction bases left unmatched: 11. From germline, CDR1 is PRHDT and CDR2 FYEKMQ (reference sequence). This CDR3 reads CASSYGTANADYGYTF. The DNA of the CDR3 is TGTGCCAGCAGCTATGGGACAGCCAACGCGGACTATGGCTACACCTTC.

This clonotype has ten or more counts. This chain connects TRBV19 to TRBJ2-3, with 7 bases identical to TRBD2. Germline CDR1 LNHDA, CDR2 SQIVND (reference sequence). The CDR3 runs 15 residues. Unmatched junction bases numbered 3, after V lost 1 base and J lost 2 bases. In DNA, the CDR3 is TGTGCCAGTAGTATAGTGGCGGGAGTCACAGATACGCAGTATTTT. It yields the protein CASSIVAGVTDTQYF.

As for this clonotype: Since a much larger clone is just one base distant, this may be a read error. The CDR3 loop reads CATSETGGAGANVPTF. The CDR3 nucleotides are TGTGCCACCAGTGAAACGGGGGGCGCTGGGGCCAACGTCCCGACTTTC. This chain connects TRBV24-1 to TRBJ2-6; D may be TRBD2 (7 bases). Germline values: CDR1 KGHDR, CDR2 SFDVKD. The CDR3 covers 16 residues.

This clonotype was seen repeatedly, ten times or more. V is TRBV9 and J is TRBJ2-3, with D hard to call. Germline lookup yields CDR1 SGDLS and CDR2 YYNGEE. The ends were cut back, 0 bases at V and 1 base at J, with 12 bases in the middle. The CDR3 loop spans 16 amino acids. The CDR3 nucleotides read TGTGCCAGCAGCGTAGCACCCCCTTGGGGCACAGATACGCAGTATTTT. It is translated as CASSVAPPWGTDTQYF.

This clonotype was seen repeatedly, ten times or more. The gene calls are TRBV19 and TRBJ1-3, with D possibly being TRBD1 (5 bases). The ends were cut back, 7 bases at V and 4 bases at J, with 17 bases in the middle. The CDR3 spans 15 residues. The germline V gene encodes CDR1 LNHDA and CDR2 SQIVND (reference sequence). The CDR3 DNA reads TGTGCCAGTACCGCGACAGAAAATCAGGGAAACACCATATATTTT. It encodes CASTATENQGNTIYF.

This clonotype was picked up many times. This chain links TRBV5-1 with TRBJ2-7, with D unresolved. Trimming cost V 0 bases and J 1 base, with 8 bases left between them. This CDR3 spans 14 amino acids. The germline CDR1 and CDR2 sequences are SGHRS and YFSETQ. CDR3 in DNA: TGCGCCAGCAGCTTGGAACGGCAGTCCTACGAGCAGTACTTC. This gives the protein CASSLERQSYEQYF.

A remark on this clonotype: A clone one base away is much larger, so this may be a read error. Since no conserved phenylalanine or tryptophan closes the CDR3, a read error is the likely cause. V gene TRBV28 combines with J gene TRBJ2-7; possibly TRBD1 for D (6 bases). Germline V gene data show CDR1 as MDHEN and CDR2 as SYDVKM. This CDR3 comprises 15 residues. Between the trimmed V and J ends, which lost 2 bases and 2 bases, there was a span of 13 bases. The CDR3 DNA follows: TGTGCCAGCAGTTTACCAGGGGATCTCGCCTACGAGCAGTACCTC. This codes for CASSLPGDLAYEQYL.

Note on this clonotype: A much larger clone lies a single base off, so this may be a read error. The chain carries TRBV27 and TRBJ2-3; D is unresolved. The CDR3 runs to 14 residues. The V end lost 0 bases, the J end lost 4 bases, and 8 bases lay between the germline ends. Per the germline V gene, CDR1 is MNHEY and CDR2 is SMNVEV (reference sequence). CDR3: CASSLSHFADTQYF. The CDR3 nucleotides read TGTGCCAGCAGTTTATCCCACTTCGCAGATACGCAGTATTTT.

This clonotype was detected ten times or more. This chain connects TRBV12-3 or TRBV12-4 to TRBJ1-4; D perhaps matches TRBD1 (6 bases). The CDR3 is 19 amino acids. The V end was cut by 5 bases, the J end by 7 bases, with 29 bases between. DNA for the CDR3: TGTGCCAGCAGTCACCCTCCGGGCGCTCGGGGGGGCCCCTCTGAAAAACTGTTTTTT. This gives the protein CASSHPPGARGGPSEKLFF.

This clonotype was seen repeatedly, ten times or more. V and J are TRBV28 and TRBJ1-6; D not resolved. The CDR3 consists of 15 residues. The germline CDR1 and CDR2 sequences are MDHEN and SYDVKM. V lost 6 bases and J 7 bases, leaving 16 bases between the germline ends. The CDR3 protein is CASRASGISNSPLHF. In DNA, the CDR3 is TGTGCCAGCAGGGCCAGCGGGATCTCGAATTCACCCCTCCACTTT.